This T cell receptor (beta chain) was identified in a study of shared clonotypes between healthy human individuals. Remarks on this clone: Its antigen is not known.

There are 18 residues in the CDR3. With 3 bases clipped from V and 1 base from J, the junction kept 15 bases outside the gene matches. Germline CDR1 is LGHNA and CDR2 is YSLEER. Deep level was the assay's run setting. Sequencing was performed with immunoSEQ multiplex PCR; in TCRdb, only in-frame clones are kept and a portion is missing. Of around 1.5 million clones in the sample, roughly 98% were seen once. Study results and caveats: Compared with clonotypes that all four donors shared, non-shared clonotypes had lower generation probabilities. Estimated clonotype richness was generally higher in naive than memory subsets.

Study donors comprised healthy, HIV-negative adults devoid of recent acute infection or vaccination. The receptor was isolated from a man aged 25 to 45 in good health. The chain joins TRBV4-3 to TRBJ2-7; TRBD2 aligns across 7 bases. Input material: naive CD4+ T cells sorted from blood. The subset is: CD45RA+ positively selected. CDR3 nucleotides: TGCGCCAGCAGCCAGGATACCCCCATAAGGGGACTATCCTACGAGCAGTACTTC. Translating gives CASSQDTPIRGLSYEQYF.